Listed here are 21 T cell receptor beta chains from one sample, sequenced in a study of blood T cell repertoires in COVID-19. Profiling relied on immunoSEQ multiplex PCR, and the TCRdb table lists in-frame clones only, not all of them. The table lists about 170,000 clones, 84% of them singletons. Sequenced: peripheral blood. These receptors were collected from a man in his forties who had recovered from COVID-19.

CDR3: CASSSGTNTEAFF. CDR3 coding DNA: TGTGCCAGCAGCTCAGGGACTAACACTGAAGCTTTCTTT. This chain links TRBV7-6 with TRBJ1-1, with D possibly TRBD1 on 5 matching bases. CDR3 length equals 13 residues. In germline, CDR1 is SGHVS, CDR2 FNYEAQ. The V and J ends lost 4 bases and 2 bases respectively, with 8 bases between them.

V is TRBV28 and J is TRBJ2-7; D gene ambiguous. Germline-derived CDR1 and CDR2 are MDHEN and SYDVKM. Between the trimmed V and J ends, which lost 2 bases and 1 base, there was a span of 6 bases. The CDR3 contains 13 residues. CDR3 in amino acids: CASSLTGSYEQYF. The CDR3, as DNA: TGTGCCAGCAGTTTAACCGGGTCCTACGAGCAGTACTTC.

The V and J genes are TRBV7-9 and TRBJ2-7; possibly TRBD2 for D (5 bases). The germline V gene encodes CDR1 SEHNR and CDR2 FQNEAQ (reference sequence). The V and J ends lost 0 bases and 2 bases respectively, with 14 bases between them. The CDR3 is 16 residues long. Written as DNA, the CDR3 is TGTGCCAGCAGCTTAGCCCTCGACGGGGAGACCTACGAGCAGTACTTC. It yields the protein CASSLALDGETYEQYF.

The V gene is TRBV28, the J gene TRBJ2-7; D may be TRBD2 (6 bases). Per germline, CDR1 MDHEN and CDR2 SYDVKM. V shed 3 bases and J shed 5 bases, with 11 bases lying between them. The CDR3 totals 13 residues. The CDR3 sequence: CASSFAGSNEQYF. Written as DNA, the CDR3 is TGTGCCAGCAGTTTTGCCGGGAGTAACGAGCAGTACTTC. Full variable domain (rest looked up from reference TRBV28 and TRBJ2-7): DVKVTQSSRYLVKRTGEKVFLECVQDMDHENMFWYRQDPGLGLRLIYFSYDVKMKEKGDIPEGYSVSREKKERFSLILESASTNQTSMYLCASSFAGSNEQYFGPGTRLTVT.

The gene calls are TRBV7-2 and TRBJ2-1; D not certain. The CDR3 length is 13 residues. Germline V CDR1 and CDR2: SGHTA, FQGNSA. Trimming stripped 3 bases from V and 0 bases from J, with 3 bases between. CDR3 residues: CASSLSSYNEQFF. The CDR3 DNA sequence: TGTGCCAGCAGCTTGAGCTCCTACAATGAGCAGTTCTTC. The variable domain in full, completed from reference TRBV7-2 and TRBJ2-1, reads GAGVSQSPSNKVTEKGKDVELRCDPISGHTALYWYRQSLGQGLEFLIYFQGNSAPDKSGLPSDRFSAERTGGSVSTLTIQRTQQEDSAVYLCASSLSSYNEQFFGPGTRLTVL.

This sequence joins TRBV27 and TRBJ1-2, with TRBD1 matching 11 bases. Germline trimming cut 6 bases from V and 7 bases from J; bases unmatched to any gene: 13. The CDR3 sequence is 16 residues long. CDR1 MNHEY and CDR2 SMNVEV come from the germline V gene (reference sequence). The CDR3 sequence: CASSGRGQGALIGYTF. The CDR3 nucleotides read TGTGCCAGCAGCGGACGCGGACAGGGGGCGCTTATTGGCTACACCTTC.

This chain links TRBV19 with TRBJ2-1; a weak D match, TRBD2 (6 bases). This CDR3 contains 15 residues. V dropped 9 bases and J dropped 0 bases, with 15 bases sitting between them. Germline lookup yields CDR1 LNHDA and CDR2 SQIVND (reference sequence). DNA for the CDR3: TGTGCCAGCAGTGGCCGGGACTCCTCCTACAATGAGCAGTTCTTC. It specifies CASSGRDSSYNEQFF. Variable domain in full (rest from reference TRBV19 and TRBJ2-1): DGGITQSPKYLFRKEGQNVTLSCEQNLNHDAMYWYRQDPGQGLRLIYYSQIVNDFQKGDIAEGYSVSREKKESFPLTVTSAQKNPTAFYLCASSGRDSSYNEQFFGPGTRLTVL.

V and J are TRBV5-4 and TRBJ1-1; TRBD1 might be the D (6 bases). Germline V CDR1 and CDR2: SGHNT, YYREEE (reference sequence). V lost 3 bases, J lost 0 bases, and 9 bases lay in between. The CDR3 spans 14 residues. CDR3 nucleotides: TGTGCCAGCAGCTACGGACAGATGAACACTGAAGCTTTCTTT. Translation gives CASSYGQMNTEAFF.

The J gene is TRBJ1-2, the V gene TRBV3-1 (or the pseudogene TRBV3-2), with D hard to call. V gave up 0 bases and J gave up 3 bases, with 11 bases separating them. Per germline, CDR1 LGHDT and CDR2 YNNKEL (reference sequence). The CDR3 spans 15 residues. The CDR3 DNA reads TGTGCCAGCAGCCAAGATTTCGGAGGACACTATGGCTACACCTTC. This codes for CASSQDFGGHYGYTF.

The chain has TRBV11-2 and TRBJ1-3, with D unresolved. This CDR3 is 15 amino acids long. V was shortened by 2 bases and J by 4 bases, with 12 bases between the two germline ends. Germline-derived CDR1 and CDR2 are SGHAT and FQNNGV. The CDR3 bases are TGTGCCAGCAGCTTAATAAATTTCGCGGGAAACACCATATATTTT. Translating gives CASSLINFAGNTIYF. Full variable domain (remainder filled in from reference TRBV11-2 and TRBJ1-3): EAGVAQSPRYKIIEKRQSVAFWCNPISGHATLYWYQQILGQGPKLLIQFQNNGVVDDSQLPKDRFSAERLKGVDSTLKIQPAKLEDSAVYLCASSLINFAGNTIYFGEGSWLTVV.

The chain uses TRBV11-3 and TRBJ2-3, with 10 bases fitting TRBD2. The CDR3 is 17 amino acids. V lost 5 bases, J lost 8 bases, and 16 bases stayed unmatched. The germline gives CDR1 SGHNT, CDR2 YENEEA. The CDR3 reads CASSTDLAAGGRLTQYF. The CDR3 DNA sequence: TGTGCCAGCAGCACCGACCTTGCAGCGGGGGGGCGTCTTACGCAGTATTTT.

This chain joins TRBV24-1 and TRBJ1-1; D ambiguous. This CDR3 region has 13 residues. Trimming stripped 5 bases from V and 2 bases from J, with 8 bases between. Germline CDR1 KGHDR, CDR2 SFDVKD. CDR3 in DNA: TGTGCCACCAGTGGTAAACTTAACACTGAAGCTTTCTTT. This codes for CATSGKLNTEAFF.

A single count supports this clone. This chain uses TRBV6-5 with TRBJ2-5; D call uncertain. Germline CDR1 reads MNHEY; CDR2 reads SVGAGI. V was cut by 6 bases and J by 5 bases, with 13 bases left in between. The CDR3 runs 13 residues. The CDR3 here is CASSLGTWETQYF. DNA of the CDR3: TGTGCCAGCAGCCTAGGTACCTGGGAGACCCAGTACTTC.

A note on this clone: The sample has other DNA sequences that encode this CDR3 too. The chain is built from TRBV7-8 and TRBJ1-1; 8 bases are shared with TRBD1. Trimming at V came to 1 base and at J to 1 base, leaving 2 bases not matched to a gene. The CDR3 loop spans 15 amino acids. Germline V gives CDR1 SGHVS, CDR2 FQNEAQ. CDR3 DNA sequence: TGTGCCAGCAGCTTAGTCGACAGGGGGAACACTGAAGCTTTCTTT. Translated: CASSLVDRGNTEAFF. The variable domain in full, with the rest retrieved from reference TRBV7-8 and TRBJ1-1, is GAGVSQSPRYKVAKRGQDVALRCDPISGHVSLFWYQQALGQGPEFLTYFQNEAQLDKSGLPSDRFFAERPEGSVSTLKIQRTQQEDSAVYLCASSLVDRGNTEAFFGQGTRLTVV.

As concerns this clone: The identical CDR3 is also encoded by other nucleotide sequences in the sample. This chain joins TRBV30 and TRBJ1-5; TRBD1 aligns across 8 bases. With 0 bases clipped from V and 7 bases from J, the junction kept 2 bases outside the gene matches. This CDR3 is 13 amino acids long. Germline V gives CDR1 GTSNPN, CDR2 SVGIG (reference sequence). CDR3 DNA: TGTGCCTGGAGTGTACAGGGGGGACAGCCCCAGCATTTT. Amino acids: CAWSVQGGQPQHF.

The chain recombines TRBV28 with TRBJ2-1; 9 bases fit TRBD2. This CDR3 is built from 15 residues. V was pared by 5 bases and J by 6 bases, with 8 bases of the junction left unmatched. Germline CDR1 reads MDHEN; CDR2 reads SYDVKM. The CDR3 loop reads CASSPSGVGGNEQFF. The CDR3 nucleotides read TGTGCCAGCAGTCCTAGCGGGGTGGGGGGCAATGAGCAGTTCTTC.

V and J are TRBV3-1 (or the pseudogene TRBV3-2) and TRBJ2-1, with unresolved D. Germline V gene sequence: CDR1 LGHDT, CDR2 YNNKEL (reference sequence). The V and J ends lost 0 bases and 6 bases respectively, with 6 bases between them. The CDR3 has 13 amino acids. CDR3 in amino acids: CASSQDLVNEQFF. The DNA of the CDR3 is TGTGCCAGCAGCCAAGATCTAGTCAATGAGCAGTTCTTC.

This clone is a singleton in its sample. The V call is TRBV7-9, the J call TRBJ1-2, with D maybe TRBD1 (6 bases). CDR3 length: 14 amino acids. The V end was cut by 5 bases, the J end by 4 bases, with 14 bases between. Germline CDR1 is SEHNR and CDR2 is FQNEAQ (reference sequence). CDR3 nucleotides: TGTGCCAGCAGCCCCCGGGACACAACCTATGGCTACACCTTC. Protein product: CASSPRDTTYGYTF.

The gene calls are TRBV19 and TRBJ1-3, with D tentatively TRBD1 (5 bases). Trimming removed 6 bases from V and 0 bases from J, with 9 bases in between. Germline V gene data show CDR1 as LNHDA and CDR2 as SQIVND (reference sequence). The CDR3 sequence is 14 residues long. The CDR3 DNA follows: TGTGCCAGTAGCTTGGACAACTCTGGAAACACCATATATTTT. This gives the protein CASSLDNSGNTIYF.

The V gene is TRBV7-2, the J gene TRBJ2-7, with D uncertain. Between the trimmed V and J ends, which lost 6 bases and 12 bases, there was a span of 21 bases. CDR1 SGHTA and CDR2 FQGNSA come from the germline V gene. This CDR3 has 13 residues. CDR3 in DNA: TGTGCCAGCAGTATTGTACCAGGCCCCCCAGCGTACTTC. Translating it yields CASSIVPGPPAYF. Using reference TRBV7-2 and TRBJ2-7 for the parts outside the CDR3, the full variable domain is GAGVSQSPSNKVTEKGKDVELRCDPISGHTALYWYRQSLGQGLEFLIYFQGNSAPDKSGLPSDRFSAERTGGSVSTLTIQRTQQEDSAVYLCASSIVPGPPAYFGPGTRLTVT.

The V call is TRBV5-5, the J call TRBJ2-1, with TRBD1 identical over 10 bases. V lost 3 bases, J lost 5 bases, and 5 bases stayed unmatched. Per the germline V gene, CDR1 is SGHKS and CDR2 is YYEKEE (reference sequence). The length of the CDR3 is 15 residues. The CDR3 sequence is CASSSPGTGDNEQFF. The CDR3 DNA reads as TGTGCCAGCAGCTCCCCCGGGACAGGGGACAATGAGCAGTTCTTC. Full variable domain (missing parts from reference TRBV5-5 and TRBJ2-1): DAGVTQSPTHLIKTRGQQVTLRCSPISGHKSVSWYQQVLGQGPQFIFQYYEKEERGRGNFPDRFSARQFPNYSSELNVNALLLGDSALYLCASSSPGTGDNEQFFGPGTRLTVL.